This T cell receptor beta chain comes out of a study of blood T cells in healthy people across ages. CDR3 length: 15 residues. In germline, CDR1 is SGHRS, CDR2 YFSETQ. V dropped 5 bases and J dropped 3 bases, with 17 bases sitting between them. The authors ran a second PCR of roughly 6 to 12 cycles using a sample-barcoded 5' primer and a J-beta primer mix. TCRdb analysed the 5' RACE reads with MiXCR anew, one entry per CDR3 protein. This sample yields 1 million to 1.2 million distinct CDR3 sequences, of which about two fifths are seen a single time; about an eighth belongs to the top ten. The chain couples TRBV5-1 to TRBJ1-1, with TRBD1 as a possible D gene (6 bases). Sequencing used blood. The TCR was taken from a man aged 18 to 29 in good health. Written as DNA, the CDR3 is TGCGCCAGCAGGTCCAGGGGACGCAAACACACTGAAGCTTTCTTT. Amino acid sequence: CASRSRGRKHTEAFF.